The text below deals with one T cell receptor (beta chain). This clone was observed a single time. No cognate antigen has been identified for it. Within one base of it there is no much larger clone, and no base qualities were kept. TCRbeta CDR3 regions were amplified from genomic DNA by means of the immunoSEQ Assay, a bias-controlled multiplex PCR. The paper's processing steps were these. The number of nucleated cells in each sample was estimated by amplification of reference gene primers within the assay. Sequence reads were collapsed and filtered to measure the absolute abundance of every unique TCRbeta CDR3 rearrangement. For each sample, productive Simpson clonality was calculated by taking the square root of Simpson's diversity index across productive rearrangements. In its TCRdb copy, this immuneACCESS table keeps in-frame sequences only and misses some clones. Where compared with another copy, unresolved V genes explain less than half of these, and the others have no known cause. V and J calls and clone size are given by that table; D and trimming were obtained from the DNA. The sample table shows about 240,000 clones, and around 83% are seen once. The ten largest make up roughly 9.6% of the sample.

The CDR3, from cysteine to phenylalanine, totals 15 residues. Only CDR3 DNA remains: 45 bases, in frame from the first base. Compared with germline, V lacks 3 bases and J lacks 4 bases; bases without a gene match: 3. For CDR1 and CDR2, the germline V gene lists KGHSH and LQKENI. This specimen comes from a study of blood T cell repertoires in COVID-19 (dated by TCRdb to the early 2020s). In terms of the full investigation: Collaborator samples came from the United States, Italy and Spain and covered acute and convalescent phases of COVID-19. The material from the prospective study consisted of cDNA or gDNA derived from T cells, B-cell-depleted T cells, or PBMCs. The dataset comprised deeply sampled blood TCRbeta repertoires from subjects exposed to, actively infected with, or recovered from COVID-19. The repertoires were released in a freely available public database intended as a resource for research on the immune response to SARS-CoV-2. The samples were drawn from two sources: the first 160 participants of the ongoing ImmuneRACE study, and 950 to 1,500 subjects contributed by 6 global collaborators. The sample metadata nearly always contained a de-identified subject ID, COVID-19 status, age in years and sex. Where HLA class I and class II types were available, the types were taken from metadata supplied by the sample provider, not from assay-based typing. Points the paper makes about the study in general: The quantity of clinical and demographic metadata differed by source and by participant and was supplied without curation.

Each collaborating institution followed its own protocols to collect whole blood in K2EDTA tubes. For TCRbeta analysis, collaborators shipped samples in one of three forms: frozen whole blood, isolated PBMCs, or DNA extracted from either of those sample types. The V and J segments used are TRBV18 and TRBJ2-7, and TRBD2 aligns with 13 junction nucleotides. The sample comprised peripheral blood. This sequence was found in a woman older than 75 with acute or convalescent COVID-19. The DNA sequence is given as TGTGCCAGCTCACCTCCGGGACTAGCGGGATACGAGCAGTACTTC. It translates as CASSPPGLAGYEQYF.